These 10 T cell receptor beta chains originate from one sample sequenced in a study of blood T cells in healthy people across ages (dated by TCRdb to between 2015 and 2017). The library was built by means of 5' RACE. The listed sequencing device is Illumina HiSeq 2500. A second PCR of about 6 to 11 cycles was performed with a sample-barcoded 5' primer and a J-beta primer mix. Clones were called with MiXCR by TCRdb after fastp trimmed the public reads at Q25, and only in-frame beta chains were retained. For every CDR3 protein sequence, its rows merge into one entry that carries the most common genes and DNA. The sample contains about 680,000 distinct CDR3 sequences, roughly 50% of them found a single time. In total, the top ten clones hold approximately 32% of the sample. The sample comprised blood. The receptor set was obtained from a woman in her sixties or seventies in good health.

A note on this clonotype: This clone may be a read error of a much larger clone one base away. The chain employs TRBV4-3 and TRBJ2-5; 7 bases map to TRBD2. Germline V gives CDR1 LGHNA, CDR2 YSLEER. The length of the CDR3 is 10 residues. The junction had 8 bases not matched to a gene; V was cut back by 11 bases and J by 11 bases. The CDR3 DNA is TGCGCCCCCCGGGAGGTTGAGCAGTACTTC. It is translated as CAPREVEQYF.

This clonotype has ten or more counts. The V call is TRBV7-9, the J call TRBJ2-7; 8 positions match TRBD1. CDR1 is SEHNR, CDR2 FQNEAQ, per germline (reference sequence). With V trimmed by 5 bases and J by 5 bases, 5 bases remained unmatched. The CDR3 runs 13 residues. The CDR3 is CASSGTGGDEQYF. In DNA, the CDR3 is TGTGCCAGCAGCGGGACAGGTGGCGACGAGCAGTACTTC.

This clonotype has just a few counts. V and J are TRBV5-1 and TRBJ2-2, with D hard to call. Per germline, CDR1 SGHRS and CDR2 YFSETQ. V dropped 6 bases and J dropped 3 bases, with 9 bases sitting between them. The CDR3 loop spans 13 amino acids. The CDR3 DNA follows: TGCGCCAGCATGGGGTCCGACACCGGGGAGCTGTTTTTT. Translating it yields CASMGSDTGELFF.

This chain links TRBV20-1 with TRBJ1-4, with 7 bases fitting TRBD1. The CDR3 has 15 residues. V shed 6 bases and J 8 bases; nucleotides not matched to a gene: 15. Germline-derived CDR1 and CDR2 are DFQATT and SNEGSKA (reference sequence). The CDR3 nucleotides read TGCAGTGCCAGGTTGAGGGGGCAGGATAACGAAAAACTGTTTTTT. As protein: CSARLRGQDNEKLFF.

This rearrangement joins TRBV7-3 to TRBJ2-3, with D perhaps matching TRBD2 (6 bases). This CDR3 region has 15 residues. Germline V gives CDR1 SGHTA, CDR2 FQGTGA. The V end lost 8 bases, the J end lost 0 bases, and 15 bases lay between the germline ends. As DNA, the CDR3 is TGTGCCAGCGGAATTAGCGGATTTAGCACAGATACGCAGTATTTT. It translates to CASGISGFSTDTQYF. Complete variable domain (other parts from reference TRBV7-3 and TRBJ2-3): GAGVSQTPSNKVTEKGKYVELRCDPISGHTALYWYRQSLGQGPEFLIYFQGTGAADDSGLPNDRFFAVRPEGSVSTLKIQRTERGDSAVYLCASGISGFSTDTQYFGPGTRLTVL.

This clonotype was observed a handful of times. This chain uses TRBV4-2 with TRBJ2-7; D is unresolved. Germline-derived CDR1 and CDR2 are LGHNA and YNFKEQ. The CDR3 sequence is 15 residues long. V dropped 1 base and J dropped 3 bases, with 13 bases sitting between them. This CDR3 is CASSQVSPKGYEQYF. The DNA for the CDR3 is TGTGCCAGCAGCCAAGTATCCCCGAAGGGCTACGAGCAGTACTTC.

The CDR3 DNA follows: TGTGCCACCAGCGTCTCTCAAGAGACCCAGTACTTC. Translated: CATSVSQETQYF. This rearrangement joins TRBV15 to TRBJ2-5; the D is unclear. CDR1 and CDR2 from the germline V gene are LNHNV and YYDKDF (reference sequence). This CDR3 comprises 12 residues. Trimming stripped 5 bases from V and 2 bases from J, with 6 bases between.

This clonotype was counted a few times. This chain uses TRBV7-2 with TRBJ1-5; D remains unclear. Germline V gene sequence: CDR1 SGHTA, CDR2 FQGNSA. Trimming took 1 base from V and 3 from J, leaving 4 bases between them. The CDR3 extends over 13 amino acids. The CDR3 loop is CASSLDNNQPQHF. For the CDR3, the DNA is TGTGCCAGCAGCTTAGATAACAATCAGCCCCAGCATTTT. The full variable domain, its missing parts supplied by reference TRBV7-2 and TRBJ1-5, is GAGVSQSPSNKVTEKGKDVELRCDPISGHTALYWYRQSLGQGLEFLIYFQGNSAPDKSGLPSDRFSAERTGGSVSTLTIQRTQQEDSAVYLCASSLDNNQPQHFGDGTRLSIL.

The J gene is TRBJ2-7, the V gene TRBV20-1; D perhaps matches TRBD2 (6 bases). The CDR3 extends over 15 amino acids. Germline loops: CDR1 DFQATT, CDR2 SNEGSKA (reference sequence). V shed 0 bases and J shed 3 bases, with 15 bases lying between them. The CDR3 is CSARDGGRFDYEQYF. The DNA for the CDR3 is TGCAGTGCTAGAGATGGGGGGAGGTTTGACTACGAGCAGTACTTC.

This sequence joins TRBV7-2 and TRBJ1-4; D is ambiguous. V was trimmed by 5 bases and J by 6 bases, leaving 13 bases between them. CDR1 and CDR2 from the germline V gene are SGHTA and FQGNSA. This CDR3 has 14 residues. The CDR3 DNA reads TGTGCCAGCAGCGTAAGCGGTGCGGATGAAAAACTGTTTTTT. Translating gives CASSVSGADEKLFF.